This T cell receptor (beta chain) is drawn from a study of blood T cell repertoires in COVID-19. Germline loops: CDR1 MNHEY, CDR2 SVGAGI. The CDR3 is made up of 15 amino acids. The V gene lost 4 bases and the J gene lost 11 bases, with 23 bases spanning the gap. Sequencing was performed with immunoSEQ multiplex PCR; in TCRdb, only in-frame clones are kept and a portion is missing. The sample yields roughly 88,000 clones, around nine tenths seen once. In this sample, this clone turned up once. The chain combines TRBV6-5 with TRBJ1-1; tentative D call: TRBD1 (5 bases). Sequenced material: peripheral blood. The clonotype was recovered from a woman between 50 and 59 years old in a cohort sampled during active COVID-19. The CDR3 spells CASSSSQGWVSRAFF. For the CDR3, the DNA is TGTGCCAGCAGTTCAAGCCAGGGTTGGGTCTCGCGGGCTTTCTTT.